This TCR beta chain was found in a study of T cell responses to AZD1222 COVID-19 vaccine (dated by TCRdb to about 2021). As for the study more broadly: A total of over 230 trial participants underwent TCR sequencing, of whom under 220 had received two doses of AZD1222 and about 25 had received two doses of the MenACWY control vaccine. Enrollment into the trials was organized by age into subgroups of 18-55, 56-69 and 70-plus years, and those subgroups contained roughly 150, 30 and 60 TCR-sequenced participants, respectively.

The CDR3 regions of human TCRbeta chains were subjected to immunosequencing. In the paper's pipeline: TCRs in the repertoires were matched against a reference library of SARS-CoV-2-specific TCRs that had been generated with the MIRA antigen-specificity platform. Breadth was defined as the fraction of unique TCRs that were SARS-CoV-2-associated. Depth was defined as the fraction of total T cells that were SARS-CoV-2-associated. Using the MIRA data, each spike-specific TCR was mapped to the spike region that the TCR reacts to and placed in a CD4 or CD8 class. Log10-transformed breadth and depth values were compared by one-way ANOVA with Sidak's multiple comparisons tests. Imported from immuneACCESS, the table was reduced by TCRdb to in-frame sequences with V and J called. These copies leave out some clones; in studies compared against another copy, an unresolved V gene accounts for under half, and the cause of the remainder is not known. The V and J calls and clone size come from that table; D and trimming were worked out from the DNA. The sample has around 130,000 clones on record, 80% to 95% of them singletons. The top ten clonotypes cover around 1.1% of the sample.

Note on this clone: Its antigen target is currently unknown. It has no much larger one-base neighbor in the sample; base qualities were not kept.

General findings and caveats noted by the study authors: CD4 TCRs associated with the vaccine covered the entire spike protein, and the dominant responses were in regions 160-218 and 743-854. Participants were mostly white British and included more females than males, and it was suggested by the authors that clonal diversity may have been underestimated. Because no samples from the day 14 peak response were available, repertoires could be characterized only after the peak T cell response. A significant rise in spike-specific TCR breadth and depth was observed after two AZD1222 doses relative to day 0 and relative to MenACWY recipients. Conclusions about previously exposed vaccinees are limited because only six or seven AZD1222 recipients were SARS-CoV-2 seropositive at baseline. Reportedly, close to half of the unique spike-specific TCRs recognized epitopes lying outside the regions that are mutated in the B.1.351 and B.1.1.7 variants. In the small 56-69-year group, the increase in depth fell short of significance, most likely because of low power.

In the germline V gene, CDR1 corresponds to SGHAT and CDR2 to FQNNGV. The junction carries 9 bases between V and J, which are trimmed by 8 bases and 5 bases respectively. From cysteine to phenylalanine, the CDR3 is 12 amino acids long. The retained sequence is limited to the CDR3, 36 bases, with the frame set at the first base. The time point label, as the study defines it: about 28 days (+/-7) after the second vaccine dose. AZD1222 recipients whose second dose came at about 4 weeks and those whose second dose came at about 12 weeks were combined into one group, since spike-specific TCR depth and breadth did not differ between the two schedules. Vaccinee samples were obtained from the UK trials COV001 and COV002, which included a single-blind randomized controlled phase 2/3 trial of AZD1222 (ChAdOx1 nCoV-19) in healthy adults. For TCRbeta chain sequencing, PBMC samples were collected from trial participants at day 0 and at day 28 after the second dose.

The sequenced sample was peripheral blood, obtained 28 days after the second AZD1222 dose. Recombination linked TRBV11-2 to TRBJ2-2; too little of a D gene remains to name it. This receptor was identified in an adult who received the AZD1222 COVID-19 vaccine. The DNA sequence follows: TGTGCCAGCCGTTTTAGTACCGGGGAGCTGTTTTTT. It translates as CASRFSTGELFF. Extended through the reference TRBV11-2 and TRBJ2-2 proteins, this CDR3 yields the full variable domain: EAGVAQSPRYKIIEKRQSVAFWCNPISGHATLYWYQQILGQGPKLLIQFQNNGVVDDSQLPKDRFSAERLKGVDSTLKIQPAKLEDSAVYLCASRFSTGELFFGEGSRLTVL.